This TCR beta chain was found in a study of OX40 agonist ivuxolimab in advanced cancers. Looking at the study overall: Ivuxolimab was an agonistic, fully human IgG2 monoclonal antibody directed against OX40 (CD134), a costimulatory receptor. Intravenous ivuxolimab was administered to patients every 2 weeks at six dose levels: 0.01, 0.1, 0.3, 1.5, 3 and 10 mg/kg. Of the roughly 51 dose-escalation patients, hepatocellular carcinoma was present in around 20, melanoma in roughly 15, renal cell carcinoma in 9 and head and neck cancer in 9. In the dose-escalation cohort, 82.7% of patients were male, and the mean age was about 55 years, with a range of 23 to 79. Patients were allowed to have had prior anti-PD-1, anti-PD-L1 or anti-CTLA-4 therapy, and approximately 40% of the dose-escalation patients had been treated with checkpoint inhibitors. Partial responses were achieved by three dose-escalation patients, of whom one had hepatocellular carcinoma and two had cutaneous melanoma. The point of sequencing TCRbeta in the periphery was to test whether ivuxolimab changed TCR sequence diversity and drove clonal T-cell expansion. The monotherapy dose-escalation portion (N ≈ 56 patients) of the phase I ivuxolimab trial is reported in the paper.

The trial excluded patients who had a history of autoimmune disease or who were on systemic immunosuppression. Peripheral blood for TCR sequencing was drawn from every dose cohort at baseline, at cycle 4 day 1 and at cycle 7 day 1. Samples came from an open-label, multicenter, first-in-human phase I dose-escalation trial of ivuxolimab. Adults with locally advanced or metastatic melanoma, renal cell, hepatocellular, or head and neck squamous cell carcinoma were enrolled in the trial. Before TCR sequencing, CD4+ T cells and CD8+ T cells from peripheral blood were sorted into separate populations. Of note for this clone: The antigen this receptor binds is unknown. The sample holds no much larger clone one base away, and base qualities are not on file.

Results the study describes overall, beyond this receptor: At doses of 0.1 to 3.0 mg/kg, clonal expansion of both CD4+ and CD8+ blood T cells was observed from baseline to week 6. Partial responders in the 0.1-3.0 mg/kg groups had among the lowest normalized peripheral clonal expansion, especially among CD8+ T cells. Low levels of normalized T-cell clonal expansion were also seen in some patients who did not respond. On average, CD8+ T cells showed more expanded clones than CD4+ T cells after ivuxolimab. Antigen specificity was not determined for the clonally expanded peripheral T cells.

The CDR3 spans 16 residues, from the cysteine through the phenylalanine. Only the CDR3 portion is preserved as DNA: 48 bases, with reading frame beginning at the first base. CDR1 is given as MDHEN and CDR2 as SYDVKM, both from the germline V gene. Cut back by 5 bases and 0 bases, the V and J ends lie 15 bases apart. Genomic DNA was extracted from sorted cells for sequencing of the TCRbeta CDR3 region. The immunoSEQ Assay was used for sequencing of TCRbeta CDR3 regions. TCRdb limited this immuneACCESS table to in-frame rearrangements with V and J called. A share of clones is missing; checked studies link under half to unresolved V genes, and the rest is unexplained. The sample table holds about 98,000 clones, of which less than 90% were seen once. The ten biggest clones cover around 0.8% of the sample.

The V and J segments used are TRBV28 and TRBJ2-3, with no reliable assignment of the D segment. The sequences come from CD4+ or CD8+ T cells sorted from blood, collected in a trial of the OX40 agonist ivuxolimab. This clonotype was sampled from an adult with an advanced solid tumor such as melanoma, head and neck, liver or kidney cancer. In nucleotide form, the sequence is TGTGCCAGCAGTCCCCAATTTTCCCGAAGCACAGATACGCAGTATTTT. Translated, it reads CASSPQFSRSTDTQYF.